The clone carrying this TCR beta chain was recorded a few times. This record belongs to a study of beta chain features in type 1 diabetes. As every portion of the isolated RNA was reverse transcribed, the sequencing read expressed TCRB transcripts. Produced via immunoSEQ multiplex PCR; TCRdb's table is partial and in-frame only. The sample lists some 150,000 clones; under 60% were seen once. This clonotype was obtained from a man aged 18 to 35 in good health. The sequencing input was Tregs from blood.

The CDR3 coding sequence is TGTGCCAGCAGCTCGCCGGGGGGTGGTGAGCAGTTCTTC. As protein: CASSSPGGGEQFF. This chain connects TRBV28 to TRBJ2-1; TRBD2 aligns across 7 bases. Unmatched junction bases numbered 8, after V lost 6 bases and J lost 9 bases. Germline V gene data show CDR1 as MDHEN and CDR2 as SYDVKM. This CDR3 is 13 amino acids long.